What follows are 7 T cell receptor beta chains derived from one specimen sequenced in a study of vaccination and CD4 T cells after COVID-19. Their antigen targets remain unknown. Treatment here: roughly 10-day PBMC culture with coronavirus spike peptide pools or control peptides (ViraFEST assay). With the Oncomine TCR Beta short-read assay, DNA from cultured CD4+ T cells was sequenced. TCRdb called the PCR reads again in MiXCR, with one record for every CDR3 protein. The profile shows under 20,000 distinct CDR3 sequences, around 45% of them singletons. This sample comprised CD4+ T cells from blood, cultured in vitro, obtained after SARS-CoV-2 vaccination. The receptors were gathered from a human donor who had recovered from COVID-19.

This rearrangement joins TRBV7-9 to TRBJ2-2, with D possibly matching TRBD1 (6 bases). Germline V gene sequence: CDR1 SEHNR, CDR2 FQNEAQ (reference sequence). V lost 8 bases to trimming and J lost 6 bases, with 7 bases between them. CDR3 size: 11 residues. This CDR3 is CASRQAGELFF. The CDR3 DNA is TGTGCCAGCCGACAGGCCGGGGAGCTGTTTTTT.

This clonotype has only one observation. The chain joins TRBV20-1 to TRBJ1-3; D not certain. V was clipped by 1 base and J by 0 bases, with 4 bases between them. From germline, CDR1 is DFQATT and CDR2 SNEGSKA (reference sequence). The CDR3 runs to 13 residues. The chain's CDR3 is CSARVISGNTIYF. CDR3 sequence (DNA): TGCAGTGCTAGAGTCATCTCTGGAAACACCATATATTTT.

This clonotype was seen just once. V is TRBV4-3 and J is TRBJ2-3, with 8 nucleotides matching TRBD2. Losses at the gene ends were 0 bases for V and 3 bases for J; bases not matched to a gene: 5. This CDR3 spans 16 amino acids. Germline-derived CDR1 and CDR2 are LGHNA and YSLEER. The CDR3 DNA is TGCGCCAGCAGCCAAGATTATAGCGGGGAAACAGATACGCAGTATTTT. Its translation is CASSQDYSGETDTQYF.

The chain couples TRBV20-1 to TRBJ1-5, with 8 bases fitting TRBD1. V shed 6 bases and J 4 bases; nucleotides not matched to a gene: 8. Germline-derived CDR1 and CDR2 are DFQATT and SNEGSKA (reference sequence). The CDR3 loop spans 14 amino acids. CDR3 residues: CSAKPGQVNQPQHF. Written as DNA, the CDR3 is TGCAGTGCAAAGCCGGGACAGGTTAATCAGCCCCAGCATTTT.

The chain employs TRBV30 and TRBJ2-1; unclear D gene. The germline V gene has CDR1 GTSNPN and CDR2 SVGIG (reference sequence). There are 14 residues in the CDR3. The V end lost 2 bases, the J end lost 8 bases, and 16 bases lay between the germline ends. The CDR3, as DNA: TGTGCCTGGAGTCAAAAGGGATCCCACCATGAGCAGTTCTTC. Amino acid sequence: CAWSQKGSHHEQFF. Together with reference TRBV30 and TRBJ2-1, the CDR3 gives the full variable domain: SQTIHQWPATLVQPVGSPLSLECTVEGTSNPNLYWYRQAAGRGLQLLFYSVGIGQISSEVPQNLSASRPQDRQFILSSKKLLLSDSGFYLCAWSQKGSHHEQFFGPGTRLTVL.

Only a few counts were recorded for this clonotype. The gene calls are TRBV6-5 and TRBJ1-1; D gene unclear. The germline gives CDR1 MNHEY, CDR2 SVGAGI. This CDR3 is 15 amino acids long. Trimming left V 0 bases short and J 4 bases short, with 12 bases between. CDR3 bases: TGTGCCAGCAGTTACTCTCGGAGGGCGGGCACTGAAGCTTTCTTT. Its translation is CASSYSRRAGTEAFF.

This chain links TRBV20-1 with TRBJ2-5; TRBD1 is a possible D gene (5 bases). The V end was cut by 3 bases, the J end by 2 bases, with 7 bases between. Germline-derived CDR1 and CDR2 are DFQATT and SNEGSKA (reference sequence). The CDR3 contains 12 residues. The CDR3 reads CSARRQQETQYF. The CDR3 DNA follows: TGCAGTGCTAGGCGACAGCAAGAGACCCAGTACTTC.